The 2 T cell receptor beta chains below come from one sample, sequenced in a study of response to subunit inactivated influenza vaccine (dated by TCRdb to 2016 to 2018). The library was built by means of RT-PCR. Sequencing used an Illumina HiSeq 2500. The public reads were reprocessed in TCRdb via fastp at Q25 and MiXCR, keeping in-frame beta chains. Rows with a matching CDR3 protein are joined into one entry that keeps the most common DNA and genes. This sample has roughly 760,000 distinct CDR3 sequences in its table, and around 20% of those were observed once. The top ten constitute about a tenth of the sample. The specimen comprised PBMCs from blood, sampled 5 days after vaccination. The receptors were gathered from a man aged 45-65 years who received an inactivated influenza vaccine. Donor details come from another sample of the same person, matched by shared clones.

The chain joins TRBV4-3 to TRBJ2-7, with 9 bases that match TRBD1. Unmatched junction bases numbered 3, after V lost 2 bases and J lost 1 base. The CDR3 loop spans 15 amino acids. Germline CDR1 reads LGHNA; CDR2 reads YSLEER. CDR3 nucleotide sequence: TGCGCCAGCAGCCAAAAACAGGGGGCTTCCTACGAGCAGTACTTC. Its protein is CASSQKQGASYEQYF.

In this sample, this clonotype turned up a few times. The chain employs TRBV5-6 and TRBJ2-3, with TRBD1 matching 10 bases. J lost 2 bases, V lost 1 base, and 7 bases had no gene match. This CDR3 has 17 amino acids. Germline CDR1 SGHDT, CDR2 YYEEEE. The CDR3 loop reads CASSLLTGTGVTDTQYF. CDR3 sequence (DNA): TGTGCCAGCAGCTTGCTCACAGGGACAGGGGTCACAGATACGCAGTATTTT.